This paragraph covers one T cell receptor (beta chain) sequence. This entry belongs to a study of T cell responses to AZD1222 COVID-19 vaccine. Repertoires were generated with immunoSEQ multiplex PCR, while TCRdb's copy carries only in-frame clones and drops some. The sample carries 140,000 to 150,000 clones, around nine tenths recorded once. The trim removed 2 bases at V and 5 bases at J, leaving 1 base unmatched. Germline values: CDR1 SGHDT, CDR2 YYEEEE. The CDR3 is made up of 14 amino acids. This chain uses TRBV5-6 with TRBJ1-4, with 9 bases identical to TRBD1. Sequences were derived from peripheral blood, sampled on day 0 of AZD1222 vaccination. This sequence was found in an adult in good health. The CDR3 bases are TGTGCCAGCAGCTTAGGGACAGGGAATGAAAAACTGTTTTTT. This encodes CASSLGTGNEKLFF.